The T cell receptor beta chain described here comes from a study of blood T cell repertoires in COVID-19. About the research overall: Sites in the United States, Italy and Spain provided acute and convalescent COVID-19 samples. From T cells, B-cell-depleted T cells, or PBMCs came the material, which was cDNA or gDNA.

Original data processing: The assay estimated nucleated cells by amplifying reference gene primers. TCRdb's table, derived via immunoSEQ multiplex PCR, lists solely in-frame clones and lacks some. V and J calls and clone size follow that table, whereas D and trimming were derived from the DNA. The sample records around 260,000 clones, over 80% being singletons. The length of the CDR3 is 18 residues. Trimming cost V 0 bases and J 4 bases; bases outside gene matches: 15. Germline V gene lookup returns CDR1 SGHRS and CDR2 YFSETQ. This clone appeared once. The sequence was collected from a woman aged 40 to 50 who had recovered from COVID-19. The V gene is TRBV5-1, the J gene TRBJ2-5; 7 positions agree with TRBD2. The sequenced sample consisted of peripheral blood. CDR3: CASSLGASGTGRGETQYF. The CDR3 nucleotides are TGCGCCAGCAGCTTGGGGGCGAGCGGGACCGGGCGGGGAGAGACCCAGTACTTC.